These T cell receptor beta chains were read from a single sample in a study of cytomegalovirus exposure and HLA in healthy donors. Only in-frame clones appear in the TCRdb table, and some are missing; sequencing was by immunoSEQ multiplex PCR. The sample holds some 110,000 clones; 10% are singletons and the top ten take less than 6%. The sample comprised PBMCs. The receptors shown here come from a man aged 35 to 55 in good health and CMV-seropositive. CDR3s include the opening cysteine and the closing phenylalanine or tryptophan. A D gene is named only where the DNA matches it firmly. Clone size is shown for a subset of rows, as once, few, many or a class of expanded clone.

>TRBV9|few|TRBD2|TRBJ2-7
CASSPWTSPSEQYF
TGTGCCAGCAGCCCCTGGACTAGCCCCAGCGAGCAGTACTTC
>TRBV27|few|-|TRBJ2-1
CASSLPEGNEQFF
TGTGCCAGCAGTTTACCCGAGGGCAATGAGCAGTTCTTC
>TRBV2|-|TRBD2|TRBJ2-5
CASSEWREPQETQYF
TGTGCCAGCAGTGAATGGCGGGAGCCCCAAGAGACCCAGTACTTC
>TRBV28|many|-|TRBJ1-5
CASNLAGTQPQHF
TGTGCCAGCAATCTAGCGGGGACTCAGCCCCAGCATTTT
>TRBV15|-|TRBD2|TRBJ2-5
CATSRDSGYQETQYF
TGTGCCACCAGCAGAGATAGCGGGTACCAAGAGACCCAGTACTTC
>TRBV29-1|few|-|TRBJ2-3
CSVGLQSHTDTQYF
TGCAGCGTTGGTTTACAGTCCCATACAGATACGCAGTATTTT
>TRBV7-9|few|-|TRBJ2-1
CASSPGRKQFF
TGTGCCAGCAGCCCCGGCAGGAAGCAGTTCTTC
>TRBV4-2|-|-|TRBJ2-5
CASSQDRMGGETQYF
TGTGCCAGCAGCCAAGACCGAATGGGGGGAGAGACCCAGTACTTC
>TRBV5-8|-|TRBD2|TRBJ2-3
CASSLGLAGSTDTQYF
TGTGCCAGCAGCTTAGGACTAGCGGGATCGACAGATACGCAGTATTTT
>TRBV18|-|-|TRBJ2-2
CASSPRAGSTGELFF
TGTGCCAGCTCACCACGCGCCGGTTCCACCGGGGAGCTGTTTTTT
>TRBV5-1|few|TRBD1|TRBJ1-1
CASSFTGASEAFF
TGCGCCAGCAGCTTTACAGGGGCGAGTGAAGCTTTCTTT
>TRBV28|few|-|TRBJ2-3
CASSSPTERVTDTQYF
TGTGCCAGCAGTTCCCCGACAGAACGGGTCACAGATACGCAGTATTTT
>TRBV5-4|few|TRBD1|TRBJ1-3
CASSLDRGSGNTIYF
TGTGCCAGCAGCTTGGACAGGGGATCTGGAAACACCATATATTTT
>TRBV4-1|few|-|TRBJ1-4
CASSHRAGEKLFF
TGCGCCAGCAGCCACCGAGCAGGGGAAAAACTGTTTTTT
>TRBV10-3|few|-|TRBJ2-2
CAISATEGELFF
TGTGCCATCAGTGCGACAGAGGGGGAGCTGTTTTTT
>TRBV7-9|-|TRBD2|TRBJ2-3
CASSLARLAGVDDTQYF
TGTGCCAGCAGCTTAGCGCGATTAGCGGGAGTCGATGATACGCAGTATTTT
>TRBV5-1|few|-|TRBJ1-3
CASSLDGSGNTIYF
TGCGCCAGCAGCTTGGACGGGTCTGGAAACACCATATATTTT
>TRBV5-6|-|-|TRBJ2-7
CASSLAVATYEQYF
TGTGCCAGCAGCTTGGCGGTAGCAACGTACGAGCAGTACTTC
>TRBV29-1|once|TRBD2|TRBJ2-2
CSVERTSGNTGELFF
TGCAGCGTTGAACGGACTAGCGGGAACACCGGGGAGCTGTTTTTT
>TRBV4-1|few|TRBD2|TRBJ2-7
CASSQGGRANREQYF
TGCGCCAGCAGCCAAGGTGGGAGGGCCAACCGCGAGCAGTACTTC
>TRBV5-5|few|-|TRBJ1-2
CASSSGQQGYTF
TGTGCCAGCAGCTCCGGACAGCAGGGCTACACCTTC
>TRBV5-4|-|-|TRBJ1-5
CASSLWEGDQPQHF
TGTGCCAGCAGCTTGTGGGAAGGGGATCAGCCCCAGCATTTT
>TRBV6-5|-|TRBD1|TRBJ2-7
CASSYTTGTYEQYF
TGTGCCAGCAGTTACACGACAGGGACCTACGAGCAGTACTTC
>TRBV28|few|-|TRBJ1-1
CASRLLTANTEAFF
TGTGCCAGCCGACTTTTGACCGCGAACACTGAAGCTTTCTTT